A single sample gave rise to the 31 T cell receptor beta chains below, sequenced in a study of shared T cell receptors in the human thymus. Produced via immunoSEQ multiplex PCR; TCRdb's table is partial and in-frame only. This sample carries 500,000 to 850,000 clones, 70% to 90% of them seen once, and the ten largest clones take 0.0094%. A further study also used this sample, focusing on human thymus T cells.

The sample was thymocytes. The origin of the receptors is a boy younger than two with a congenital heart defect.

The V call is TRBV12-5, the J call TRBJ2-7; D perhaps matches TRBD2 (6 bases). The CDR3 spans 16 residues. Trimming left V 5 bases short and J 4 bases short, with 21 bases between. The germline CDR1 and CDR2 sequences are LGHNT and FRNRAP. The CDR3 nucleotides read TGTGCTAGTGGTGACATTAGCGGAGGCGGCGGGTACGAGCAGTACTTC. This gives the protein CASGDISGGGGYEQYF.

The V call is TRBV6-6, the J call TRBJ1-5; perhaps TRBD1 as D (6 bases). Trimming pared 0 bases from V and 2 bases from J, leaving 11 bases between. The germline CDR1 and CDR2 sequences are MNHNY and SVGAGI (reference sequence). CDR3 length equals 16 residues. The CDR3 is CASSYSRRGCNQPQHF. CDR3 nucleotides: TGTGCCAGCAGTTACTCGCGCAGGGGTTGCAATCAGCCCCAGCATTTT.

This chain uses TRBV7-9 with TRBJ2-7, with 7 bases that match TRBD2. Germline V CDR1 and CDR2: SEHNR, FQNEAQ (reference sequence). CDR3 length equals 18 residues. V shed 2 bases and J 3 bases; nucleotides not matched to a gene: 16. Here the CDR3 reads CASSLYGPARGYHYEQYF. CDR3 nucleotides: TGTGCCAGCAGCTTATATGGCCCAGCGCGGGGGTATCACTACGAGCAGTACTTC.

This clone was observed a single time. The chain is built from TRBV5-6 and TRBJ2-6; 7 bases are a match to TRBD1. The CDR3 runs to 17 residues. V was pared by 5 bases and J by 0 bases, with 8 bases of the junction left unmatched. Germline CDR1 is SGHDT and CDR2 is YYEEEE. The CDR3 loop reads CASRRYRGVSGANVLTF. CDR3 bases: TGTGCCAGCAGACGGTACAGGGGAGTCTCTGGGGCCAACGTCCTGACTTTC.

This clone was counted a few times. This chain links TRBV19 with TRBJ1-5, with D possibly TRBD1 on 6 matching bases. Germline values: CDR1 LNHDA, CDR2 SQIVND (reference sequence). V was clipped by 5 bases and J by 6 bases, with 17 bases between them. This CDR3 spans 15 amino acids. The CDR3 is CASSAPQGSSQPQHF. CDR3 sequence (DNA): TGTGCCAGTAGTGCCCCACAGGGTTCAAGTCAGCCCCAGCATTTT.

The chain couples TRBV7-9 to TRBJ2-5, with 7 positions matching TRBD1. Unmatched junction bases numbered 8, after V lost 5 bases and J lost 5 bases. Germline loops: CDR1 SEHNR, CDR2 FQNEAQ (reference sequence). The CDR3 is made up of 14 amino acids. In DNA form, the CDR3 reads TGTGCCAGCAGCCGCCAACAGGGGAAGGAGACCCAGTACTTC. Its translation is CASSRQQGKETQYF.

The chain joins TRBV4-3 to TRBJ2-5; TRBD1 aligns across 8 bases. This CDR3 has 19 residues. After removal of 0 bases from V and 1 base from J, the junction contained 13 bases not matched to a gene. Germline V CDR1 and CDR2: LGHNA, YSLEER. The CDR3 sequence is CASSQDVPEDRASQETQYF. CDR3 bases: TGCGCCAGCAGCCAAGATGTCCCCGAGGACAGGGCGTCCCAAGAGACCCAGTACTTC.

The V call is TRBV5-1, the J call TRBJ1-1; maybe TRBD1 (6 bases). V gave up 0 bases and J gave up 1 base, with 13 bases separating them. CDR1 SGHRS and CDR2 YFSETQ come from the germline V gene. The CDR3 spans 16 residues. The CDR3 DNA follows: TGCGCCAGCAGCTTGGGGGCAGGGGCCTGGAACACTGAAGCTTTCTTT. It specifies CASSLGAGAWNTEAFF.

The chain combines TRBV9 with TRBJ2-5; 10 nucleotides align to TRBD2. The J segment lost 6 bases and the V segment lost 4 bases, leaving 9 bases of the junction unmatched. The CDR3 extends over 15 amino acids. Germline V gene lookup returns CDR1 SGDLS and CDR2 YYNGEE. CDR3 DNA sequence: TGTGCCAGCAGCCGCGAGCGGGAGGGGGTGAAGACCCAGTACTTC. This codes for CASSREREGVKTQYF.

The DNA for the CDR3 is TGTGCCAGCAGCCTTACTTCGAAGTCGTATGAGCAGTTCTTC. It yields the protein CASSLTSKSYEQFF. This chain connects TRBV7-6 to TRBJ2-1, with D unresolved. V was trimmed by 5 bases and J by 8 bases, leaving 16 bases between them. Germline values: CDR1 SGHVS, CDR2 FNYEAQ. CDR3 length equals 14 residues.

The chain carries TRBV6-6 and TRBJ2-3; a weak D match, TRBD2 (6 bases). From germline, CDR1 is MNHNY and CDR2 SVGAGI (reference sequence). The CDR3 contains 14 residues. Deletions cut 8 bases from V and 2 bases from J, with 14 bases between. The CDR3 is CASRRDSHTDTQYF. The DNA of the CDR3 is TGTGCCAGCCGACGGGACTCCCACACAGATACGCAGTATTTT.

V and J are TRBV15 and TRBJ1-5; no firm D call. The CDR3 covers 14 residues. CDR1 is LNHNV, CDR2 YYDKDF, per germline (reference sequence). Trimming removed 3 bases at V and 5 bases at J, with 11 bases between. The CDR3: CATSSLLSDQPQHF. The CDR3 DNA is TGTGCCACCAGCAGCCTCCTGTCTGATCAGCCCCAGCATTTT.

J is TRBJ2-3 and V is TRBV18; 7 bases align to TRBD1. This CDR3 is built from 18 residues. Trimming cost V 3 bases and J 2 bases; bases outside gene matches: 14. The germline V gene has CDR1 KGHSH and CDR2 LQKENI. CDR3 DNA sequence: TGTGCCAGCTCACCTGTAGAACAGGGGCGAGGAGTCACAGATACGCAGTATTTT. Its protein product is CASSPVEQGRGVTDTQYF.

This rearrangement joins TRBV4-1 to TRBJ2-5; 10 nucleotides align to TRBD1. The J call is in doubt because the DNA end fits TRBJ2-7 better. CDR1 and CDR2 (germline): MGHRA, YSYEKL. The CDR3 has 16 residues. The CDR3 loop reads CASSQLRDRGFYEQYF. The CDR3 DNA reads as TGCGCCAGCAGCCAACTCCGGGACAGGGGTTTCTACGAGCAGTACTTC.

This clone was found a few times. The chain has TRBV11-2 and TRBJ2-7; 8 bases align to TRBD2. V was clipped by 0 bases and J by 0 bases; unmatched bases: 10. The CDR3 contains 18 residues. The germline V gene has CDR1 SGHAT and CDR2 FQNNGV. CDR3 coding DNA: TGTGCCAGCAGCTTAGAGGCTTTTAGCGGGAACAGCTCCTACGAGCAGTACTTC. As protein: CASSLEAFSGNSSYEQYF.

The V call is TRBV27, the J call TRBJ2-5, with 8 bases identical to TRBD1. This CDR3 has 15 amino acids. Trimming at V came to 2 bases and at J to 4 bases, leaving 6 bases not matched to a gene. Germline values: CDR1 MNHEY, CDR2 SMNVEV (reference sequence). Here the CDR3 DNA reads TGTGCCAGCAGTTTAAAAGGACAGGGTACAGAGACCCAGTACTTC. Its translation is CASSLKGQGTETQYF.

The chain joins TRBV14 to TRBJ2-7; possibly TRBD1 for D (7 bases). V dropped 3 bases and J dropped 3 bases, with 18 bases sitting between them. Per germline, CDR1 SGHDN and CDR2 FVKESK. The CDR3 covers 16 residues. CDR3 sequence reads: CASSQRQGRGLYEQYF. The CDR3 bases are TGTGCCAGCAGCCAGCGACAGGGAAGGGGACTCTACGAGCAGTACTTC.

This chain joins TRBV9 and TRBJ2-3, with TRBD2 matching 7 bases. V was clipped by 7 bases and J by 4 bases; unmatched bases: 3. CDR1 is SGDLS, CDR2 YYNGEE, per germline. The CDR3 is 12 amino acids. In DNA form, the CDR3 reads TGTGCCAGCGGGGGGGTCGCAGATACGCAGTATTTT. It is translated as CASGGVADTQYF.

The chain is built from TRBV11-2 and TRBJ2-7; D not certain. The CDR3 covers 12 residues. Trimming stripped 1 base from V and 8 bases from J, with 9 bases between. In germline, CDR1 is SGHAT, CDR2 FQNNGV. CDR3 sequence (DNA): TGTGCCAGCAGCTTAGTGCGTCTAAAGCAGTACTTC. Translated, it gives CASSLVRLKQYF.

This sequence joins TRBV5-3 and TRBJ2-7, with D possibly TRBD1 on 6 matching bases. TRBV5-3 is assigned to the ORF class and has an uncertain function. There are 14 residues in the CDR3. V was cut by 4 bases and J by 7 bases, with 18 bases left in between. The CDR3: CARSRIQGTGEQYF. CDR3 DNA sequence: TGTGCCAGAAGCCGCATACAGGGAACCGGGGAGCAGTACTTC.

J is TRBJ2-2 and V is TRBV7-8; weak D call: TRBD1 (6 bases). Deletions cut 5 bases from V and 6 bases from J, with 19 bases between. The CDR3 covers 16 residues. Looked up from germline, CDR1 is SGHVS and CDR2 is FQNEAQ. The chain's CDR3 is CASSLRCRGFSGELFF. Here the CDR3 DNA reads TGTGCCAGCAGCCTCAGGTGCAGGGGCTTCTCCGGGGAGCTGTTTTTT.

The chain has TRBV6-5 and TRBJ2-1; TRBD2 matches at 8 bases. Per germline, CDR1 MNHEY and CDR2 SVGAGI. The V segment lost 0 bases and the J segment 4 bases; nucleotides outside the gene matches: 5. The CDR3 runs to 16 residues. Written as DNA, the CDR3 is TGTGCCAGCAGTTACTCCTTAGCGGGGCATTACAATGAGCAGTTCTTC. Protein: CASSYSLAGHYNEQFF.

This sequence joins TRBV4-1 and TRBJ2-1, with TRBD2 identical over 10 bases. Per germline, CDR1 MGHRA and CDR2 YSYEKL. Trimming removed 3 bases from V and 5 bases from J; junction bases left unmatched: 13. The CDR3 covers 18 residues. CDR3 nucleotide sequence: TGCGCCAGCAGCCATTGGGGACCCGGGACTAGCGCAGACAATGAGCAGTTCTTC. Residues: CASSHWGPGTSADNEQFF.

The chain carries TRBV28 and TRBJ2-7, with 11 bases lining up with TRBD1. The junction had 13 bases not matched to a gene; V was cut back by 6 bases and J by 3 bases. This CDR3 spans 17 amino acids. Germline V gene data show CDR1 as MDHEN and CDR2 as SYDVKM. CDR3 region: CASSFGTGGPVNYEQYF. Here the CDR3 DNA reads TGTGCCAGCAGCTTCGGGACAGGGGGACCAGTAAACTACGAGCAGTACTTC.

Worth noting for this clone: Other DNA sequences in the sample encode the same CDR3. This chain connects TRBV27 to TRBJ1-6; tentative D call: TRBD1 (6 bases). Germline V gives CDR1 MNHEY, CDR2 SMNVEV (reference sequence). V was pared by 1 base and J by 7 bases, with 17 bases between. This CDR3 region has 17 residues. In DNA, the CDR3 is TGTGCCAGCAGTTTATTCCCACCCCAGGGGTTGAATTCACCCCTCCACTTT. Protein sequence: CASSLFPPQGLNSPLHF.

This chain joins TRBV19 and TRBJ2-7; possible D gene TRBD2, 6 bases. With 6 bases removed from V and 1 base from J, the gap between germline ends came to 16 bases. CDR3 length equals 15 residues. In germline, CDR1 is LNHDA, CDR2 SQIVND (reference sequence). The CDR3 DNA follows: TGTGCCAGTAGCATCAACCCTAGCGCTTCCTACGAGCAGTACTTC. As protein: CASSINPSASYEQYF.

The rearrangement joins TRBV4-2 to TRBJ1-6; D perhaps matches TRBD1 (6 bases). Trimming removed 1 base at V and 7 bases at J, with 11 bases between. The germline V gene has CDR1 LGHNA and CDR2 YNFKEQ. The CDR3 is made up of 15 amino acids. CDR3 in amino acids: CASSQGGPQNSPLHF. As DNA, the CDR3 is TGTGCCAGCAGCCAAGGGGGGCCCCAAAATTCACCCCTCCACTTT.

The chain combines TRBV5-1 with TRBJ1-2, with a possible D match to TRBD1 (6 bases). Germline values: CDR1 SGHRS, CDR2 YFSETQ. V was clipped by 5 bases and J by 4 bases, with 9 bases between them. The CDR3 has 12 residues. CDR3 nucleotides: TGCGCCAGCAGTTCAGGGGCCTATGGCTACACCTTC. Protein product: CASSSGAYGYTF.

The chain has TRBV19 and TRBJ2-5, with a tentative D call TRBD1 (5 bases). CDR1 is LNHDA and CDR2 is SQIVND in the germline V gene (reference sequence). Between the trimmed V and J ends, which lost 5 bases and 2 bases, there was a span of 12 bases. This CDR3 region has 14 residues. CDR3 nucleotides: TGTGCCAGTAGTGCGGCGAAGGGGCAAGAGACCCAGTACTTC. As protein: CASSAAKGQETQYF.

This clone turned up a few times. The chain has TRBV4-1 and TRBJ1-2; TRBD1 matches 9 bases. Germline assignment: CDR1 MGHRA and CDR2 YSYEKL. This CDR3 has 17 residues. V lost 4 bases, J lost 0 bases, and 9 bases stayed unmatched. The chain's CDR3 is CASSRRTGAASNYGYTF. The CDR3 DNA is TGCGCCAGCAGCCGCCGGACAGGGGCCGCTTCTAACTATGGCTACACCTTC.

The chain has TRBV5-1 and TRBJ2-2; 10 bases agree with TRBD1. Trimming removed 4 bases from V and 3 bases from J; junction bases left unmatched: 3. CDR3 length: 15 residues. Germline V gives CDR1 SGHRS, CDR2 YFSETQ. The CDR3 sequence: CASSGTGAHTGELFF. The CDR3 DNA is TGCGCCAGCAGCGGGACAGGGGCCCACACCGGGGAGCTGTTTTTT.